Listed below are T cell receptor beta chains from one sample, sequenced in a study of T cells in Graves' hyperthyroidism and ophthalmopathy. TCRdb itself ran the multiplex PCR reads through MiXCR, one entry per CDR3 protein. This sample carries about 680,000 distinct CDR3 sequences, 35% of them seen once, and the ten largest clones take roughly 30%. Material for sequencing was blood. The receptors shown here come from a woman aged 40 to 50 with Graves' hyperthyroidism. The CDR3 runs from the conserved cysteine through the conserved F or W. A D gene is named only where the DNA matches it firmly. A clone size is listed for some rows: how often the clone was seen (once, few, many), or a class if it is expanded.

CDR3 protein	CDR3 DNA	V gene	J gene	D gene	clone size
CASSLSGQETQYF	TGTGCCAGCAGTTTATCTGGGCAAGAGACCCAGTACTTC	TRBV12-3/TRBV12-4	TRBJ2-5	.	many
CASSRPGDQETQYF	TGTGCCAGCAGCCGCCCGGGGGACCAAGAGACCCAGTACTTC	TRBV7-9	TRBJ2-5	.	.
CASSSRSRQGDSPLHF	TGCGCCAGCAGCTCCCGATCCCGACAGGGCGATTCACCCCTCCACTTT	TRBV5-1	TRBJ1-6	TRBD1	few
CASSTWQGDNQPQHF	TGTGCCAGCAGCACGTGGCAGGGAGACAATCAGCCCCAGCATTTT	TRBV6-4	TRBJ1-5	.	.
CASSLQDTGELFF	TGTGCCAGCAGCTTGCAGGACACCGGGGAGCTGTTTTTT	TRBV7-9	TRBJ2-2	.	many
CASSLGDNSNQPLHF	TGTGCCAGCAGCTTAGGGGACAATAGCAATCAGCCCCTCCACTTT	TRBV7-8	TRBJ1-6	.	.
CASSPPAGELFF	TGCGCCAGCAGCCCCCCGGCCGGGGAGCTGTTTTTT	TRBV5-1	TRBJ2-2	.	.
CAISQGEGRLNTGELFF	TGTGCCATCAGTCAAGGGGAGGGACGGCTGAACACCGGGGAGCTGTTTTTT	TRBV10-3	TRBJ2-2	TRBD2	.
CASSHDPGQGTGELFF	TGTGCCAGCAGCCATGATCCGGGCCAGGGAACCGGGGAGCTGTTTTTT	TRBV12-3/TRBV12-4	TRBJ2-2	.	many
CSVSRDRHGYTF	TGCAGCGTTAGCCGGGACAGGCATGGCTACACCTTC	TRBV29-1	TRBJ1-2	TRBD1	.
CSASGLAGGGETQYF	TGCAGTGCTTCTGGACTAGCGGGAGGTGGAGAGACCCAGTACTTC	TRBV20-1	TRBJ2-5	TRBD2	many
CASSLCGVIWGTNEKLFF	TGTGCCAGCAGTTTATGCGGGGTTATATGGGGAACTAATGAAAAACTGTTTTTT	TRBV28	TRBJ1-4	.	.
CATSSHTGGGHGYTF	TGTGCCACCAGCAGCCACACAGGGGGCGGGCATGGCTACACCTTC	TRBV15	TRBJ1-2	TRBD1	.
CASSLAPIKGQIYEQYF	TGTGCCAGCAGCTTAGCTCCGATTAAAGGACAGATCTACGAGCAGTACTTC	TRBV7-6	TRBJ2-7	.	few
CASSTEAHYGYTF	TGTGCCAGCAGTACAGAGGCCCACTATGGCTACACCTTC	TRBV27	TRBJ1-2	.	many
CASSLYEGSPLHF	TGTGCCAGCAGCTTATACGAAGGTTCACCCCTCCACTTT	TRBV7-3	TRBJ1-6	.	many
CASRKLGQGDGNTEAFF	TGCGCCAGCCGCAAGTTGGGACAGGGAGATGGGAACACTGAAGCTTTCTTT	TRBV4-1	TRBJ1-1	TRBD1	.
CSVPDPGGKHEQYF	TGCAGCGTGCCAGACCCAGGGGGCAAGCACGAGCAGTACTTC	TRBV29-1	TRBJ2-7	TRBD1	many
CAISESGVGQPQHF	TGTGCCATCAGTGAGTCAGGGGTTGGTCAGCCCCAGCATTTT	TRBV10-3	TRBJ1-5	.	.
CSVEGGVDTEAFF	TGCAGCGTGGAGGGGGGGGTCGACACTGAAGCTTTCTTT	TRBV29-1	TRBJ1-1	.	.
CASSQDRGIDYGYTF	TGTGCCAGCAGCCAAGATCGAGGGATTGACTATGGCTACACCTTC	TRBV9	TRBJ1-2	.	few
CATSRDASGNTIYF	TGTGCCACCAGCAGAGATGCCTCTGGAAACACCATATATTTT	TRBV15	TRBJ1-3	.	many
CASSFPGGAAETQYF	TGTGCCAGCAGCTTCCCCGGGGGGGCAGCAGAGACCCAGTACTTC	TRBV7-2	TRBJ2-5	TRBD2	.
CASSYSGMDYGYTF	TGTGCCAGTAGTTACTCAGGGATGGACTATGGCTACACCTTC	TRBV19	TRBJ1-2	.	many
CASSLTGNTGELTQYF	TGCGCCAGCAGCCTGACAGGGAACACCGGGGAGCTGACCCAGTACTTC	TRBV5-1	TRBJ2-5	TRBD1	.
CASSLYGTGQETQYF	TGTGCCAGCAGTTTGTACGGGACAGGGCAAGAGACCCAGTACTTC	TRBV24-1	TRBJ2-5	TRBD1	.
CASGDRGLGKYGYTF	TGTGCCTCGGGGGACAGGGGGCTTGGGAAATATGGCTACACCTTC	TRBV10-3	TRBJ1-2	TRBD1	many
CASSSGADEKLFF	TGTGCCAGCAGTTCCGGGGCCGACGAAAAACTGTTTTTT	TRBV12-3/TRBV12-4	TRBJ1-4	.	.
CASSPLQGADSPLHF	TGTGCCAGCTCACCACTACAGGGGGCTGATTCACCCCTCCACTTT	TRBV7-2	TRBJ1-6	TRBD1	few
CSTIAVRVQTQYF	TGCAGCACTATAGCGGTCCGGGTACAGACCCAGTACTTC	TRBV20-1	TRBJ2-5	.	once
CASSLQAVELFF	TGTGCCAGCAGTCTTCAGGCTGTAGAACTGTTTTTT	TRBV7-9	TRBJ1-4	.	many
CASSRPADFQETQYF	TGCGCCAGCAGCAGGCCCGCGGACTTTCAAGAGACCCAGTACTTC	TRBV10-1	TRBJ2-5	.	.
CASSLTAMRGNTEAFF	TGTGCCAGCAGCTTAACTGCCATGCGGGGGAACACTGAAGCTTTCTTT	TRBV7-2	TRBJ1-1	.	many
CASSPTWDSNTEAFF	TGTGCCAGCAGCCCCACCTGGGACTCGAACACTGAAGCTTTCTTT	TRBV7-9	TRBJ1-1	.	many
CASSGRAGGEDGYTF	TGTGCCAGCAGCGGACGCGCAGGAGGGGAAGATGGCTACACCTTC	TRBV9	TRBJ1-2	.	few
CASSHRGYGSYNSPLHF	TGTGCCAGCAGCCATAGGGGGTATGGATCCTATAATTCACCCCTCCACTTT	TRBV7-9	TRBJ1-6	.	many
CASSLSTGRVNTEAFF	TGTGCCAGCAGCTTAAGTACTGGCAGAGTCAACACTGAAGCTTTCTTT	TRBV7-2	TRBJ1-1	.	many
CASSSPWTTNTGELFF	TGTGCCAGCAGTTCCCCCTGGACTACGAACACCGGGGAGCTGTTTTTT	TRBV6-5	TRBJ2-2	.	many
CATKWDRSSYEQYF	TGTGCCACCAAATGGGACAGGAGCTCCTACGAGCAGTACTTC	TRBV24-1	TRBJ2-7	TRBD1	once
CASSERTGEISSPLHF	TGTGCCAGCAGTGAAAGGACAGGAGAGATTAGTTCACCCCTCCACTTT	TRBV2	TRBJ1-6	TRBD1	few
CASSSTGQGASETQYF	TGTGCCAGCAGCTCAACGGGACAGGGGGCCTCAGAGACCCAGTACTTC	TRBV7-2	TRBJ2-5	TRBD1	.
CASSLAGGDEQFF	TGTGCCAGCAGCTTAGCAGGGGGAGATGAGCAGTTCTTC	TRBV11-1	TRBJ2-1	.	few
CASSQEGGLSYGYTF	TGTGCCAGCAGCCAAGAAGGGGGTCTCTCCTATGGCTACACCTTC	TRBV3-1	TRBJ1-2	.	few
CASSTLAGKETQYF	TGTGCCAGCAGTACCCTAGCGGGGAAAGAGACCCAGTACTTC	TRBV12-3/TRBV12-4	TRBJ2-5	TRBD2	many
CACLGYSGELFF	TGTGCCTGCCTAGGGTACTCCGGGGAGCTGTTTTTT	TRBV7-2	TRBJ2-2	.	once
CASSLLDPNEKLFF	TGTGCCAGCAGCTTATTAGACCCTAATGAAAAACTGTTTTTT	TRBV7-6	TRBJ1-4	.	few
CASSSNTEHYEQYF	TGTGCCAGCAGCTCAAACACAGAGCACTACGAGCAGTACTTC	TRBV5-4	TRBJ2-7	.	many
CASSYRGRDEAFF	TGTGCCAGCAGTTACCGAGGGAGGGATGAAGCTTTCTTT	TRBV6-5	TRBJ1-1	.	few
CASSLGTTSTDTQYF	TGTGCCAGCAGCTTAGGGACAACTAGCACAGATACGCAGTATTTT	TRBV7-9	TRBJ2-3	.	.